This T cell receptor beta chain was profiled in a study of beta chain bispecific antibodies for T cell cancers (dated by TCRdb to 2020 to 2023). Concerning the study at large: After T cells from healthy donors were cocultured with bispecific antibodies and T cell leukemia lines, the researchers used TRBV sequencing of the cells that survived to measure how much each TRBV family was depleted. Surface TRBV12 (TRBV12-3) was expressed on Jurkat cells, and surface TRBV5-5 was expressed on HPB-ALL cells. The study at large found these results: Every sequenced sample contained a mix of leukemia cell line cells and normal T cells, and most targeted TRBV signal came from the leukemia cells rather than from the normal T cells. Cross-reactivity of the anti-TRBV5-5 antibody with TRBV5-6 was attributed to high sequence similarity between the two genes. Relative to anti-CD19, TRBV5-5 signal was reduced by about 98% and signal from the closely related TRBV5-6 was reduced by less than 94% after anti-TRBV5-5 exposure. Compared with anti-CD19, anti-TRBV12 exposure reduced the TRBV12-3 share of total TRBV signal by 97% to 99%; TRBV12-4 fell 30% to 40%, not significantly.

The libraries included unique molecular identifier barcodes, and the barcodes were used to quantify clonotypes. Qiagen AllPrep DNA/RNA Micro kits were used to isolate total RNA, and an Agilent TapeStation was used to check RNA quality. TCR beta libraries were built by 5' RACE: cDNA synthesis followed by two PCR steps using TCR beta constant-region gene-specific primers. Sequencing of the TCR beta libraries was done on an Illumina MiSeq platform. The paper's data handling went like this. Reads were processed with MIGEC, MiXCR and VDJtools. To get a clonotype's frequency, the unique molecular identifiers belonging to that clonotype were divided by all unique molecular identifiers in the sample. Nonfunctional TRBV genes classified in IMGT as pseudogenes or open reading frames, such as TRBV1, TRBV12-1 and TRBV21, were excluded. The raw public reads went through TCRdb reprocessing: fastp at Q25, MiXCR clone calling, in-frame beta chains kept. Rows matching on CDR3 protein sequence are summarized as one entry with the most common DNA and genes. The V and J calls were determined by TCRdb, not by the authors. The sample profile shows around 9,000 distinct CDR3 sequences; 2% to 2.5% of them were found once. The ten largest clones capture roughly 68% of the sample.

This clonotype was seen ten or more times. Its binding antigen is unknown. Base qualities are missing; no much larger clone stands one base away. CDR1 and CDR2 (LNHDA, SQIVND) derive from the germline V gene (reference sequence). At the junction V is shortened by 6 bases and J by 2 bases; bases outside the gene matches: 4. CDR3 length: 14 amino acids, cysteine to phenylalanine. CDR3 DNA is the only sequence kept; it has 42 bases, read in frame from the first base. The sample's treatment or condition label is to be understood as: alpha-CD19 control bispecific (anti-CD19 x anti-CD3). T cells were expanded from blood mononuclear cells for 3 to 4 days with either the anti-CD3 antibody OKT3 or CD3/CD28 Dynabeads. Anti-CD19 bispecific antibody cocultures served as comparators for TRBV sequencing; in separate killing assays, anti-CD19 had no effect on Jurkat or HPB-ALL cells. The expanded T cells were grown in RPMI 1640 containing around 9.4% fetal bovine serum, recombinant human IL-2 (around 91 IU/ml) and IL-7 (around 5 ng/ml). Each coculture contained approximately 50,000 normal T cells, approximately 50,000 target cells and bispecific antibody in approximately 100 ul and was incubated for 15 to 20 hours at 37 degrees C. Every bispecific antibody was made of two single-chain variable fragments, expressed in a single-chain diabody format carrying a His tag. Effector T cells came from healthy human donors; peripheral blood mononuclear cells were isolated from leukapheresis samples by Ficoll density gradient centrifugation.

The rearranged segments are TRBV19 and TRBJ2-1; TRBD1 agrees with 7 junctional bases. This TCR was sampled from a human donor in good health. Some clones in this sample may be carry-over from other donors' samples. This sample comprised T cells from a healthy donor cultured with Jurkat leukemia cells, obtained from a culture containing an anti-CD19 bispecific antibody. The DNA sequence is TGTGCCAGTAGCCGGACAGGCCCCTACAATGAGCAGTTCTTC. It translates to CASSRTGPYNEQFF.